One sample yielded the 30 T cell receptor beta chains listed below, sequenced in a study of cytomegalovirus exposure and HLA in healthy donors. PCR employed 60 Vbeta and 13 Jbeta primers. The method was immunoSEQ multiplex PCR; TCRdb's version includes in-frame clones alone and lacks a portion of them. The sample holds about 180,000 clones, over 80% seen once. Material for sequencing was PBMCs. These receptors came from a girl aged 5-17 years in good health and CMV-seropositive.

The rearrangement links TRBV7-6 to TRBJ2-3; D ambiguous. CDR3 size: 12 residues. Germline CDR1 SGHVS, CDR2 FNYEAQ. The V end was cut by 6 bases, the J end by 2 bases, with 6 bases between. CDR3 in DNA: TGTGCCAGCAGTTCCTACACAGATACGCAGTATTTT. It translates to CASSSYTDTQYF.

This clone is a singleton in its sample. For the CDR3, the DNA is TGTGCCAGCAGCTTACGGGCGGGCTACGAGCAGTACTTC. Protein sequence: CASSLRAGYEQYF. This sequence joins TRBV11-2 and TRBJ2-7; weak D call: TRBD2 (5 bases). The CDR3 runs 13 residues. The V gene's germline CDR1 is SGHAT and CDR2 FQNNGV. Trimming stripped 2 bases from V and 3 bases from J, with 8 bases between. The variable domain in full, completed from reference TRBV11-2 and TRBJ2-7, reads EAGVAQSPRYKIIEKRQSVAFWCNPISGHATLYWYQQILGQGPKLLIQFQNNGVVDDSQLPKDRFSAERLKGVDSTLKIQPAKLEDSAVYLCASSLRAGYEQYFGPGTRLTVT.

J is TRBJ2-7 and V is TRBV5-1; D is possibly TRBD1 (5 bases). Looked up from germline, CDR1 is SGHRS and CDR2 is YFSETQ. V gave up 0 bases and J gave up 6 bases, with 16 bases separating them. The CDR3 has 15 residues. This chain's CDR3 is CASSLAAGKAGEQYF. The CDR3 nucleotides read TGCGCCAGCAGCTTGGCAGCAGGGAAAGCTGGCGAGCAGTACTTC. Based on the CDR3 plus reference TRBV5-1 and TRBJ2-7, the full variable domain is KAGVTQTPRYLIKTRGQQVTLSCSPISGHRSVSWYQQTPGQGLQFLFEYFSETQRNKGNFPGRFSGRQFSNSRSEMNVSTLELGDSALYLCASSLAAGKAGEQYFGPGTRLTVT.

V usage is TRBV21-1 and J usage is TRBJ2-5; the tabulated D call, TRBD1, remains unverified against the DNA. TRBV21-1 is designated a pseudogene. CDR3 length equals 13 residues. The CDR3: CASSSGQQETQYF. In nucleotides, the CDR3 is TGTGCCAGCAGCTCGGGACAGCAAGAGACCCAGTACTTC.

A few counts support this clone. This chain links TRBV27 with TRBJ2-1, with D tentatively TRBD2 (6 bases). V was shortened by 0 bases and J by 8 bases, with 17 bases between the two germline ends. The V gene's germline CDR1 is MNHEY and CDR2 SMNVEV (reference sequence). The CDR3 loop spans 16 amino acids. The CDR3 sequence: CASSLSAVGGVDEQFF. As DNA, the CDR3 is TGTGCCAGCAGTTTATCGGCGGTAGGCGGGGTAGATGAGCAGTTCTTC.

This rearrangement joins TRBV6-1 to TRBJ2-2; TRBD1 is a possible D gene (5 bases). With 4 bases removed from V and 14 bases from J, the gap between germline ends came to 14 bases. CDR3 length: 12 amino acids. CDR1 and CDR2 (germline): MNHNS, SASEGT. The CDR3 nucleotides read TGTGCCAGCAGTGCCAGGGTCGAAGCCCTGTTTTTT. It codes for CASSARVEALFF.

The chain employs TRBV19 and TRBJ1-2; the D gene is possibly TRBD1 (5 bases). The CDR3 spans 13 residues. Germline V gene data show CDR1 as LNHDA and CDR2 as SQIVND (reference sequence). The V end was cut by 1 base, the J end by 3 bases, with 6 bases between. The CDR3 loop reads CASSIGGYYGYTF. The CDR3, as DNA: TGTGCCAGTAGTATAGGGGGCTACTATGGCTACACCTTC.

This rearrangement joins TRBV5-1 to TRBJ2-5; 9 positions match TRBD2. CDR3 length: 14 residues. The junction had 13 bases not matched to a gene; V was cut back by 4 bases and J by 12 bases. In germline, CDR1 is SGHRS, CDR2 YFSETQ. The CDR3 DNA reads TGCGCCAGCAGCGAGGGACTAGCCTCAATGTTGGAGTACTTC. This encodes CASSEGLASMLEYF.

The J gene is TRBJ1-1, the V gene TRBV7-9; 11 nucleotides match TRBD1. This CDR3 comprises 13 residues. From germline, CDR1 is SEHNR and CDR2 FQNEAQ (reference sequence). After removal of 1 base from V and 10 bases from J, the junction contained 2 bases not matched to a gene. CDR3: CASSLGGQGAAFF. Written as DNA, the CDR3 is TGTGCCAGCAGCTTAGGAGGACAGGGGGCAGCTTTCTTT.

This chain connects TRBV19 to TRBJ2-7, with 9 bases aligning to TRBD2. The CDR3 sequence is 15 residues long. The germline V gene has CDR1 LNHDA and CDR2 SQIVND (reference sequence). The V segment lost 3 bases and the J segment 0 bases; nucleotides outside the gene matches: 3. The CDR3 sequence is CASSISGGSSYEQYF. The CDR3 DNA sequence: TGTGCCAGTAGTATTAGCGGGGGCAGCTCCTACGAGCAGTACTTC.

The V call is TRBV5-1, the J call TRBJ1-1, with 7 nucleotides matching TRBD1. CDR3 length equals 14 residues. Trimming at V came to 0 bases and at J to 7 bases, leaving 6 bases not matched to a gene. The germline V gene encodes CDR1 SGHRS and CDR2 YFSETQ. The CDR3 coding sequence is TGCGCCAGCAGCTTGGCGATGTCAGGGGGTGAAGCTTTCTTT. Protein: CASSLAMSGGEAFF.

The chain carries TRBV15 and TRBJ1-1; D is uncertain. Trimming took 0 bases from V and 3 from J, leaving 8 bases between them. The CDR3 extends over 14 amino acids. CDR1 is LNHNV and CDR2 is YYDKDF in the germline V gene (reference sequence). This CDR3 is CATSRESRDTEAFF. In nucleotides, the CDR3 is TGTGCCACCAGCAGAGAATCGAGGGACACTGAAGCTTTCTTT.

The V gene is TRBV5-1, the J gene TRBJ2-3; 12 bases are a match to TRBD2. From germline, CDR1 is SGHRS and CDR2 YFSETQ. V shed 1 base and J 6 bases; nucleotides not matched to a gene: 6. The CDR3 runs to 16 residues. CDR3 coding DNA: TGCGCCAGCAGCTTGATTGGACTAGCGGGGTTGGATACGCAGTATTTT. Residues: CASSLIGLAGLDTQYF. The full variable domain, completed using reference TRBV5-1 and TRBJ2-3, is KAGVTQTPRYLIKTRGQQVTLSCSPISGHRSVSWYQQTPGQGLQFLFEYFSETQRNKGNFPGRFSGRQFSNSRSEMNVSTLELGDSALYLCASSLIGLAGLDTQYFGPGTRLTVL.

Remarks on this clone: At one end the junction does not follow the germline gene, possibly because of a read error. The chain employs TRBV7-3 and TRBJ2-7; D ambiguous. In germline, CDR1 is SGHTA, CDR2 FQGTGA. The CDR3 has 14 residues. The CDR3 protein is CASRPTAASDEQYF. Written as DNA, the CDR3 is TGTGCCAGCAGGCCCACAGCAGCCTCCGACGAGCAGTACTTC.

The V call is TRBV12-5, the J call TRBJ2-2, with D unclear. The germline V gene has CDR1 LGHNT and CDR2 FRNRAP. The CDR3 totals 15 residues. Trimming removed 0 bases from V and 6 bases from J, with 11 bases in between. The DNA for the CDR3 is TGTGCTAGTGGTTTGGTCCCGTTAGCCCCCGGGGAGCTGTTTTTT. It specifies CASGLVPLAPGELFF.

The chain uses TRBV14 and TRBJ2-7, with D tentatively TRBD2 (6 bases). This CDR3 comprises 15 residues. Germline-derived CDR1 and CDR2 are SGHDN and FVKESK. The germline V and J ends were trimmed by 4 bases and 0 bases, with 13 bases remaining between them. The CDR3 sequence is CASSPYMGGSYEQYF. CDR3 DNA: TGTGCCAGCAGCCCCTACATGGGGGGCTCCTACGAGCAGTACTTC.

CDR3 sequence (DNA): TGCAGCGTTGCCCTTTTAGCAGATACGCAGTATTTT. Translation gives CSVALLADTQYF. This chain uses TRBV29-1 with TRBJ2-3; D is undetermined. The CDR3 is 12 residues long. The V gene's germline CDR1 is SQVTM and CDR2 ANQGSEA. V lost 4 bases and J 4 bases, leaving 9 bases between the germline ends.

The chain couples TRBV29-1 to TRBJ1-1; D ambiguous. Trimming removed 4 bases at V and 0 bases at J, with 9 bases between. From germline, CDR1 is SQVTM and CDR2 ANQGSEA. This CDR3 has 13 amino acids. The CDR3 sequence: CSVVEQMNTEAFF. The DNA for the CDR3 is TGCAGCGTTGTAGAACAGATGAACACTGAAGCTTTCTTT. The complete variable domain, with remaining parts taken from reference TRBV29-1 and TRBJ1-1, reads SAVISQKPSRDICQRGTSLTIQCQVDSQVTMMFWYRQQPGQSLTLIATANQGSEATYESGFVIDKFPISRPNLTFSTLTVSNMSPEDSSIYLCSVVEQMNTEAFFGQGTRLTVV.

The J gene is TRBJ2-1, the V gene TRBV10-3, with D uncertain. Germline CDR1 is ENHRY and CDR2 is SYGVKD. The germline V and J ends were trimmed by 1 base and 6 bases, with 10 bases remaining between them. The CDR3 length is 14 residues. The CDR3 here is CAISELERSNEQFF. The CDR3 DNA reads as TGTGCCATCAGTGAGTTGGAAAGGAGCAATGAGCAGTTCTTC.

Comment on this clone: The sample carries other DNA sequences with the same CDR3. The chain recombines TRBV6-5 with TRBJ2-2, with 8 bases aligning to TRBD1. CDR1 and CDR2 (germline): MNHEY, SVGAGI. This CDR3 contains 15 residues. The V segment lost 2 bases and the J segment 1 base; nucleotides outside the gene matches: 0. CDR3 nucleotides: TGTGCCAGCAGTTACGGGACAGGGAACACCGGGGAGCTGTTTTTT. Its translation is CASSYGTGNTGELFF.

The rearrangement uses TRBV7-9 and TRBJ1-3; possible D gene TRBD1, 6 bases. CDR3 length equals 15 residues. The V gene's germline CDR1 is SEHNR and CDR2 FQNEAQ (reference sequence). Trimming pared 5 bases from V and 3 bases from J, leaving 14 bases between. The CDR3 DNA reads as TGTGCCAGCAGCACCCGGGACACTGATGGAAACACCATATATTTT. This encodes CASSTRDTDGNTIYF.

The chain employs TRBV4-1 and TRBJ2-3; 7 bases map to TRBD2. The CDR3 contains 17 residues. Trimming took 3 bases from V and 4 from J; bases not matched to a gene: 13. Germline V gene data show CDR1 as MGHRA and CDR2 as YSYEKL. The CDR3 spells CASSQTLEAGASDTQYF. DNA of the CDR3: TGCGCCAGCAGCCAGACCCTAGAGGCGGGAGCGTCAGATACGCAGTATTTT.

The chain recombines TRBV29-1 with TRBJ1-5; D may be TRBD1 (6 bases). V lost 5 bases to trimming and J lost 6 bases, with 14 bases between them. Germline V gene lookup returns CDR1 SQVTM and CDR2 ANQGSEA. The CDR3 runs 13 residues. This CDR3 reads CSVLPGVGQPQHF. CDR3 nucleotides: TGCAGCGTTTTACCAGGGGTGGGTCAGCCCCAGCATTTT.

The gene calls are TRBV7-8 and TRBJ2-5, with D possibly TRBD1 on 6 matching bases. This CDR3 region has 15 residues. Germline V gives CDR1 SGHVS, CDR2 FQNEAQ. Trimming removed 3 bases from V and 1 base from J, with 12 bases in between. CDR3 sequence reads: CASSFTTGIQETQYF. CDR3 sequence (DNA): TGTGCCAGCAGCTTTACGACAGGCATCCAAGAGACCCAGTACTTC.

The chain joins TRBV5-1 to TRBJ2-7; D is perhaps TRBD2 (5 bases). Deletions cut 0 bases from V and 7 bases from J, with 11 bases between. The CDR3 has 13 residues. From germline, CDR1 is SGHRS and CDR2 YFSETQ. As DNA, the CDR3 is TGCGCCAGCAGCTTGGCCTACGAGCGGGAGCAGTACTTC. Its protein product is CASSLAYEREQYF.

This clone has a single count. The chain combines TRBV10-3 with TRBJ2-1; maybe TRBD1 (6 bases). The CDR3 contains 16 residues. Trimming cost V 1 base and J 5 bases, with 15 bases left between them. Germline V gene lookup returns CDR1 ENHRY and CDR2 SYGVKD. CDR3 in DNA: TGTGCCATCAGTGAGTTAGGGGGACGGTATAACAATGAGCAGTTCTTC. It yields the protein CAISELGGRYNNEQFF.

The chain combines TRBV19 with TRBJ1-3; maybe TRBD1 (6 bases). V was cut by 6 bases and J by 0 bases, with 9 bases left in between. Per the germline V gene, CDR1 is LNHDA and CDR2 is SQIVND (reference sequence). This CDR3 has 14 residues. The CDR3 loop reads CASRDSSSGNTIYF. The CDR3 bases are TGTGCCAGTAGGGACAGCAGCTCTGGAAACACCATATATTTT.

The CDR3 bases are TGTGCCAGCAGCAAGAGACTAGCGGATGCCTACGAGCAGTACTTC. Protein sequence: CASSKRLADAYEQYF. The chain has TRBV5-4 and TRBJ2-7; 9 bases map to TRBD2. Germline V gene data show CDR1 as SGHNT and CDR2 as YYREEE (reference sequence). CDR3 length: 15 amino acids. The V gene end was trimmed by 4 bases and the J gene end by 2 bases; junction bases not matched to a gene: 7.

The V gene is TRBV5-1, the J gene TRBJ1-1; D remains unclear. Looked up from germline, CDR1 is SGHRS and CDR2 is YFSETQ. The V and J ends lost 2 bases and 6 bases respectively, with 14 bases between them. The CDR3 is 14 residues long. CDR3 residues: CASSFEPIPAEAFF. The CDR3 DNA follows: TGCGCCAGCAGCTTCGAACCCATACCGGCTGAAGCTTTCTTT. The whole variable domain, filled in from reference TRBV5-1 and TRBJ1-1, reads KAGVTQTPRYLIKTRGQQVTLSCSPISGHRSVSWYQQTPGQGLQFLFEYFSETQRNKGNFPGRFSGRQFSNSRSEMNVSTLELGDSALYLCASSFEPIPAEAFFGQGTRLTVV.

The CDR3 reads CASSYGGTGSLYGYTF. CDR3 nucleotide sequence: TGTGCCAGCAGTTACGGGGGGACAGGGTCTTTGTATGGCTACACCTTC. The chain links TRBV6-6 to TRBJ1-2, with 9 bases matching TRBD1. Trimming took 2 bases from V and 5 from J; bases not matched to a gene: 9. Germline assignment: CDR1 MNHNY and CDR2 SVGAGI (reference sequence). The CDR3 covers 16 residues.